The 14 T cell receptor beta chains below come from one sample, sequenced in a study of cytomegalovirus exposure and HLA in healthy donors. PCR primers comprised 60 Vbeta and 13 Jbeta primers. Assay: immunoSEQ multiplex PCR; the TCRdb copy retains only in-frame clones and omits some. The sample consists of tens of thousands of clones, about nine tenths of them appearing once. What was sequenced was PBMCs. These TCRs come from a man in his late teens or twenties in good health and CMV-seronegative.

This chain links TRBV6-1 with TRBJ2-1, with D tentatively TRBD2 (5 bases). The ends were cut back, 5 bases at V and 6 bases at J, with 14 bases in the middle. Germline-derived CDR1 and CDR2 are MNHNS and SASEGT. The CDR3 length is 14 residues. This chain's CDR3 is CASSPPGLFNEQFF. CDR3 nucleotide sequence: TGTGCCAGCAGTCCACCAGGACTGTTCAATGAGCAGTTCTTC.

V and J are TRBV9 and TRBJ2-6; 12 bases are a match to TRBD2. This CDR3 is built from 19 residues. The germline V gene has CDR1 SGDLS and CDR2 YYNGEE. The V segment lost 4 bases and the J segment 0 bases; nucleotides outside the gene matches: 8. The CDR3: CASSYPTSGSSSGANVLTF. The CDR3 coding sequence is TGTGCCAGCAGCTATCCGACTAGCGGGAGTAGCTCTGGGGCCAACGTCCTGACTTTC. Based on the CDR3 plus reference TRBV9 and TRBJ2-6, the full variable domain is DSGVTQTPKHLITATGQRVTLRCSPRSGDLSVYWYQQSLDQGLQFLIQYYNGEERAKGNILERFSAQQFPDLHSELNLSSLELGDSALYFCASSYPTSGSSSGANVLTFGAGSRLTVL.

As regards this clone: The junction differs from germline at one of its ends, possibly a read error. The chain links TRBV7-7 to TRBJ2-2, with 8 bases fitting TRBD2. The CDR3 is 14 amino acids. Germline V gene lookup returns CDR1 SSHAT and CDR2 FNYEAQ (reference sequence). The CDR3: CASTPGGGTGELFF. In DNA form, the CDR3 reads TGTGCTAGCACCCCGGGGGGGGGCACCGGGGAGCTGTTTTTT.

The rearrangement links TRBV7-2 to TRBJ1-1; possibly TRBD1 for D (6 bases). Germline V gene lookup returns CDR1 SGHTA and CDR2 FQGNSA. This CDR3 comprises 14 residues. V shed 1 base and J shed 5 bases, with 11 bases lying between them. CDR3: CASSLGGRGTEAFF. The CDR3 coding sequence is TGTGCCAGCAGCTTAGGTGGCAGGGGAACTGAAGCTTTCTTT.

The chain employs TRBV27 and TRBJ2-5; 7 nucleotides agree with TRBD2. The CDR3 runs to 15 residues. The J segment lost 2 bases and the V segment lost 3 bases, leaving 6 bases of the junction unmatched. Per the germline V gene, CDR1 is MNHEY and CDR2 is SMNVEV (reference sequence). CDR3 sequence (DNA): TGTGCCAGCAGTTTGAAGGGGAGGGCGCAAGAGACCCAGTACTTC. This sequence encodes CASSLKGRAQETQYF.

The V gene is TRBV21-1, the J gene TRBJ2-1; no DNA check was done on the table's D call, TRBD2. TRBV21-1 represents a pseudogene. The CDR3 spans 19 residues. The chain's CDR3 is CASSTKAKGGRDPYNEQFF. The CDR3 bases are TGTGCCAGCAGCACAAAAGCTAAGGGGGGGCGCGACCCATACAATGAGCAGTTCTTC.

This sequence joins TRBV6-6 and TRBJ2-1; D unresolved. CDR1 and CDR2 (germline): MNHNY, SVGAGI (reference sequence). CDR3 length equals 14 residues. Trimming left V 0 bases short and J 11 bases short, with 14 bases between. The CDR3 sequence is CASSYSPDGPKQFF. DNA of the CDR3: TGTGCCAGCAGTTACTCACCCGATGGGCCTAAGCAGTTCTTC.

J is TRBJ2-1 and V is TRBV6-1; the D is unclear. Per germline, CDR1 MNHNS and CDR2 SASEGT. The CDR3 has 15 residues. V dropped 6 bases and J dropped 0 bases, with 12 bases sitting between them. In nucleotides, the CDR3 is TGTGCCAGCAGCCGAGGCTTTACCTCCTACAATGAGCAGTTCTTC. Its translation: CASSRGFTSYNEQFF.

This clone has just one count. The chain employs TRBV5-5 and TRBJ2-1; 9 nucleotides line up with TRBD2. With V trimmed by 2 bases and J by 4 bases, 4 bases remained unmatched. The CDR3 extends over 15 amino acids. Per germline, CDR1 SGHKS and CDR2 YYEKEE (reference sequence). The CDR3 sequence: CASSFRLAVYNEQFF. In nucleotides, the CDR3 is TGTGCCAGCAGCTTTCGACTAGCGGTTTACAATGAGCAGTTCTTC.

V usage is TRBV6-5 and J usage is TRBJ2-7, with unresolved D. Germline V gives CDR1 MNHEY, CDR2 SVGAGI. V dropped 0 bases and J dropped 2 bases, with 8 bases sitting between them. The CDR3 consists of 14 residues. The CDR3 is CASSYSGRTYEQYF. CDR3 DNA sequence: TGTGCCAGCAGTTACTCGGGCAGAACCTACGAGCAGTACTTC.

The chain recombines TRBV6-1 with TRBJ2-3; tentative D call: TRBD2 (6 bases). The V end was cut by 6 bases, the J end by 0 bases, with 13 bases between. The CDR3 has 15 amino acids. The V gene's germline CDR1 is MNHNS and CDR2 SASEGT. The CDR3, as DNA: TGTGCCAGCAGGGGGACTTATACTAGCACAGATACGCAGTATTTT. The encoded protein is CASRGTYTSTDTQYF.

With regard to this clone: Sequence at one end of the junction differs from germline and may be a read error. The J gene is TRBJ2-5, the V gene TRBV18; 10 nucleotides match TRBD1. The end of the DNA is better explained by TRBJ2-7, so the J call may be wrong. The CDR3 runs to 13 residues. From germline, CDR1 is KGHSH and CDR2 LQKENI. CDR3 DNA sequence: TGTGCCAGCTCGGACAGGGGGTCCTTCGAGCAGTACTTC. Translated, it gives CASSDRGSFEQYF.

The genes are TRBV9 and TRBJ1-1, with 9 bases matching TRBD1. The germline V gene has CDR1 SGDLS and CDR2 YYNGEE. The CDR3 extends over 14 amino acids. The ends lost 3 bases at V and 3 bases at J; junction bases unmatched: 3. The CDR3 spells CASSEQGAYTEAFF. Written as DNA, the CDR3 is TGTGCCAGCAGCGAACAGGGGGCGTACACTGAAGCTTTCTTT.

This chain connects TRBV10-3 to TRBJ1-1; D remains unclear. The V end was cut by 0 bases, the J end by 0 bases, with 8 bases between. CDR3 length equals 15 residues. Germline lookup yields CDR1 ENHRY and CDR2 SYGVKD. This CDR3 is CAISESWRLNTEAFF. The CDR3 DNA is TGTGCCATCAGTGAGTCGTGGCGGCTGAACACTGAAGCTTTCTTT.